The rows below give T cell receptor beta chains drawn from one sample of a study of blood T cell repertoires in COVID-19. Libraries were prepared by immunoSEQ multiplex PCR; TCRdb keeps only in-frame clonotypes and omits some of them. The repertoire holds some 150,000 clones, 65% to 90% seen once, with approximately 9.7% in the top ten. Sequencing was carried out using peripheral blood. Every receptor here comes from a woman aged 50 to 65 with acute or convalescent COVID-19. Both conserved end residues are part of each CDR3. Each record gives: J gene, D gene, clone size, V gene, CDR3 protein, CDR3 DNA. The D gene is left open where the match is weak. Expanded clones get a size class; other rows say once, few or many, or leave the size out.

>TRBJ2-5|TRBD1|-|TRBV2
CASRETGAQGAQYF
TGTGCCAGCAGAGAGACAGGGGCCCAAGGGGCCCAGTACTTC
>TRBJ2-7|-|once|TRBV7-2
CASSPSRAYEQYF
TGTGCCAGCAGTCCGTCGCGGGCCTACGAGCAGTACTTC
>TRBJ2-2|TRBD1|-|TRBV5-1
CASSLRGQWNTGELFF
TGCGCCAGCAGCTTACGGGGACAGTGGAACACCGGGGAGCTGTTTTTT
>TRBJ2-6|-|few|TRBV5-1
CASSLDGSGANVLTF
TGCGCCAGCAGCTTGGACGGCTCTGGGGCCAACGTCCTGACTTTC
>TRBJ2-3|TRBD1|few|TRBV19
CASSFGQGTSTDTQYF
TGTGCCAGTAGTTTTGGACAGGGTACATCCACAGATACGCAGTATTTT
>TRBJ1-1|-|-|TRBV5-4
CASSPRGAMNTEAFF
TGTGCCAGCAGCCCCCGGGGGGCTATGAACACTGAAGCTTTCTTT
>TRBJ1-4|-|-|TRBV18
CASSPPGEKLFF
TGTGCCAGCTCACCACCCGGGGAAAAACTGTTTTTT
>TRBJ1-2|-|-|TRBV5-6
CASSLGDRTYGYTF
TGTGCCAGCAGCTTGGGAGACAGAACTTATGGCTACACCTTC
>TRBJ2-7|-|-|TRBV4-1
CASSLETGPQYF
TGCGCCAGCAGCCTAGAAACAGGGCCTCAGTACTTC
>TRBJ1-5|-|-|TRBV28
CASSSPDQPQHF
TGTGCCAGCAGTTCTCCGGATCAGCCCCAGCATTTT
>TRBJ1-4|TRBD1|-|TRBV28
CASTRQGYEKLFF
TGTGCCAGCACCCGACAGGGCTATGAAAAACTGTTTTTT
>TRBJ1-5|-|-|TRBV7-2
CASSVRGNQPQHF
TGTGCCAGCTCGGTCCGGGGTAATCAGCCCCAGCATTTT
>TRBJ1-2|TRBD1|-|TRBV7-8
CASSPGTGEGYGYTF
TGTGCCAGCAGCCCCGGGACAGGGGAAGGCTATGGCTACACCTTC